This T cell receptor beta chain derives from a study of cytomegalovirus exposure and HLA in healthy donors. Study-wide findings and caveats: A further, later analysis showed that HLA-associated TCR beta chains (compared with equally common others) were more clonally expanded. Within the data, a cluster of highly shared sequence variants was likely a sequencing artifact. Fewer N-insertions (relative to the approximately 700-donor mean) were reportedly seen in an Asian-associated ancestry cluster in a later analysis.

CDR1 is LNHDA, CDR2 SQIVND, per germline (reference sequence). This CDR3 spans 11 amino acids. The junction had 6 bases not matched to a gene; V was cut back by 3 bases and J by 16 bases. As concerns this clone: Its cognate antigen is unknown.

This PCR relied on a set of 60 Vbeta primers and 13 Jbeta primers. TCRdb's copy holds only in-frame clones and misses some; the assay was immunoSEQ multiplex PCR. The sample carries 84,000 or so clones, 65% to 80% recorded once. The TCR was taken from a man between 25 and 39 years old in good health and CMV-seronegative. The sequenced sample was PBMCs. J is TRBJ2-1 and V is TRBV19, with 7 positions matching TRBD2. CDR3 in DNA: TGTGCCAGTAGTATGGGGGGGATGGAATTCTTC. Translating gives CASSMGGMEFF.